The rows below give T cell receptor beta chains drawn from one sample of a study of memory CD4+ T cells and cytomegalovirus serostatus. Profiled with immunoSEQ multiplex PCR; TCRdb holds only in-frame clones, not every one. This sample has about 61,000 clones; about 81% occur once, and the top ten carry 0.88%. The sample consisted of memory CD4+ T cells from blood. The origin of the receptors is an adult in good health and CMV-seronegative. Both conserved end residues are part of each CDR3. The D gene is left open where the match is weak. For some rows the clone size is stated as once, few or many, or as a class when expanded; others skip it.

>TRBV7-8|TRBJ1-1|13|once|TRBD1
TGTGCCAGCAGCTGGGACAGGAACACTGAAGCTTTCTTT
CASSWDRNTEAFF
>TRBV5-5|TRBJ1-4|14|-|-
TGTGCCAGCAGCTTGCAAGGGGACGGTGAAAAACTGTTTTTT
CASSLQGDGEKLFF
>TRBV2|TRBJ2-7|15|once|TRBD1
TGTGCCAGCGGCCGGGACAGAAAAACGACCTACGAGCAGTACTTC
CASGRDRKTTYEQYF
>TRBV5-8|TRBJ2-1|15|-|TRBD1
TGTGCCAGCAGCCCGGGACAGGGATCCTACAATGAGCAGTTCTTC
CASSPGQGSYNEQFF
>TRBV10-1|TRBJ2-7|12|-|-
TGCGCCAGCGGATCATCTCCAGAGGAGCAGTACTTC
CASGSSPEEQYF
>TRBV28|TRBJ1-4|13|once|-
TGTGCCAGCTTCCCCCGGGTCGGGGAAAAACTGTTTTTT
CASFPRVGEKLFF
>TRBV28|TRBJ1-6|17|-|TRBD1
TGTGCCAGCAGGGCCGGGACAGGGAGAACCTATAATTCACCCCTCCACTTT
CASRAGTGRTYNSPLHF
>TRBV27|TRBJ2-7|12|-|-
TGTGCCCAGCCCCCCGGGATCTACGAGCAGTACTTC
CAQPPGIYEQYF
>TRBV2|TRBJ2-4|20|-|TRBD2
TGTGCCAGCAGTGAACGCCTTGTGACTAGCGGGAGTAGGGTCAAAAACATTCAGTACTTC
CASSERLVTSGSRVKNIQYF
>TRBV2|TRBJ1-2|15|-|TRBD1
TGTGCCAGCAGGGCAGGGGGGATTAGTAACTATGGCTACACCTTC
CASRAGGISNYGYTF
>TRBV7-9|TRBJ2-3|14|-|TRBD1
TGTGCCAGCAGCCCGGGGTATCAGGGGGCCACGCAGTATTTT
CASSPGYQGATQYF
>TRBV19|TRBJ1-1|14|-|-
TGTGCCAGTAGTGAGGGGGGCAGGGTGACTGAAGCTTTCTTT
CASSEGGRVTEAFF
>TRBV11-2|TRBJ2-7|17|-|TRBD1
TGTGCCAGCAGCCCCATTCAGAGACAGGGGGCGCCCTACGAGCAGTACTTC
CASSPIQRQGAPYEQYF
>TRBV27|TRBJ2-2|18|-|-
TGTGCCAGCAGTCCAGGACCGGGGTTTGTAGAGGACACCGGGGAGCTGTTTTTT
CASSPGPGFVEDTGELFF
>TRBV2|TRBJ2-2|16|few|TRBD1
TGTGCCAGCAGTGCAGGACAGGGGGCTAACACCGGGGAGCTGTTTTTT
CASSAGQGANTGELFF
>TRBV7-9|TRBJ2-1|16|-|-
TGTGCCAGCAGCTTAGGGACCGGGTGGCAGGGGAATGAGCAGTTCTTC
CASSLGTGWQGNEQFF
>TRBV6-1|TRBJ1-6|15|-|-
TGTGCCAGCACCAGACAGGACTCCTATAATTCACCCCTCCACTTT
CASTRQDSYNSPLHF
>TRBV4-1|TRBJ2-3|16|-|-
TGCGCCAGCAGCCAAGGACGTGGAACAGCCACAGATACGCAGTATTTT
CASSQGRGTATDTQYF
>TRBV18|TRBJ1-6|13|-|-
TGTGCCAGCAGCCCGGGACGAGATTCACCCCTCCACTTT
CASSPGRDSPLHF
>TRBV30|TRBJ2-1|16|-|TRBD2
TGTGCCTGGAGTGTAAACCTAGCGGGAGGGCCAAATGAGCAGTTCTTC
CAWSVNLAGGPNEQFF
>TRBV7-2|TRBJ2-7|14|-|TRBD1
TGTGCCAGCAGCCCCAGACAGGGCTCCTACGAGCAGTACTTC
CASSPRQGSYEQYF
>TRBV18|TRBJ2-1|15|-|TRBD2
TGTGCCAGCTCACCAGTGGCGGGAGCACGGAATGAGCAGTTCTTC
CASSPVAGARNEQFF
>TRBV7-6|TRBJ2-1|17|few|TRBD2
TGTGCCAGCAGCCCCCGGCAGGGAGGGCTTTCCTACAATGAGCAGTTCTTC
CASSPRQGGLSYNEQFF
>TRBV6-1|TRBJ2-7|15|-|-
TGTGCCAGCAGGGGGTGGGATCCGAGCTCCTACGAGCAGTACTTC
CASRGWDPSSYEQYF
>TRBV28|TRBJ2-7|16|-|-
TGTGCCAGCAGCTCCCCCCCCGGGGCCAGGTCCTACGAGCAGTACTTC
CASSSPPGARSYEQYF
>TRBV5-1|TRBJ2-3|15|-|-
TGCGCCAGCAGCTTGTCATTAGCGGCCACAGATACGCAGTATTTT
CASSLSLAATDTQYF
>TRBV5-1|TRBJ1-4|15|-|TRBD1
TGCGCCAGCAGCTCTAGGACAGGCCCCGAAAGGGAACTGTTTTTT
CASSSRTGPERELFF
>TRBV7-9|TRBJ1-6|16|-|TRBD1
TGTGCCAGCAGCTTATTCTCGACAGGGCCCCGGTCACCCCTCCACTTT
CASSLFSTGPRSPLHF
>TRBV7-9|TRBJ2-1|14|-|TRBD2
TGTGCCAGCAGCTTAGGGACTAGCGGAAATGAGCAGTTCTTC
CASSLGTSGNEQFF
>TRBV7-2|TRBJ2-1|16|-|TRBD1
TGTGCCAGCAGCTTAGGGACAGGGGAGTGGGGCAATGAGCAGTTCTTC
CASSLGTGEWGNEQFF
>TRBV11-2|TRBJ2-1|17|few|TRBD2
TGTGCCAGCAGCTCTGGACTAGCGGGAGAAGGAGGGAATGAGCAGTTCTTC
CASSSGLAGEGGNEQFF
>TRBV11-2|TRBJ2-7|16|-|-
TGTGCCAGCAGTCCCATCCGGAGGGCTAACTCCTACGAGCAGTACTTC
CASSPIRRANSYEQYF
>TRBV7-9|TRBJ1-6|15|-|-
TGTGCCAGCAGCTTACAGACGCCTTACAATTCACCCCTCCACTTT
CASSLQTPYNSPLHF
>TRBV7-9|TRBJ2-5|15|-|TRBD1
TGTGCCAGCAGCCCCGGGACAGTGAAAAAAGAGACCCAGTACTTC
CASSPGTVKKETQYF
>TRBV5-6|TRBJ2-1|11|-|-
TGTGCCAGCAGCTTGAACAATGAGCAGTTCTTC
CASSLNNEQFF
>TRBV27|TRBJ1-2|15|-|TRBD1
TGTGCCAGCAGTTTACGCCCGACAGGGACCTATGGCTACACCTTC
CASSLRPTGTYGYTF
>TRBV7-8|TRBJ1-1|15|once|TRBD1
TGTGCCAGCACCCTTACAGGGGCGACGAACACTGAAGCTTTCTTT
CASTLTGATNTEAFF
>TRBV7-6|TRBJ2-1|15|-|TRBD2
TGTGCCAGCAGCGACGGCGGGGGCTCCTACAATGAGCAGTTCTTC
CASSDGGGSYNEQFF
>TRBV5-5|TRBJ1-3|15|-|-
TGTGCCAGCAGCTTTGATCCGGCAACTGGAAACACCATATATTTT
CASSFDPATGNTIYF
>TRBV18|TRBJ2-5|15|-|TRBD1
TGTGCCAGCTCACAACAGGGGTATGGACAAGAGACCCAGTACTTC
CASSQQGYGQETQYF
>TRBV7-3|TRBJ2-5|15|few|-
TGTGCCAGCAGCTCCACCCCCGGGTACCAAGAGACCCAGTACTTC
CASSSTPGYQETQYF
>TRBV7-3|TRBJ2-5|15|-|-
TGTGCCAGCAGCTTAAATGGTAGGGTCGGAGAGACCCAGTACTTC
CASSLNGRVGETQYF
>TRBV4-1|TRBJ1-1|14|few|-
TGCGCCAGCAGCCTCGGCCCCCAGAACACTGAAGCTTTCTTT
CASSLGPQNTEAFF
>TRBV2|TRBJ2-5|14|-|-
TGTGCCAGCAATTCACAACGGGGACGGGAGACCCAGTACTTC
CASNSQRGRETQYF
>TRBV6-4|TRBJ2-2|15|-|TRBD1
TGTGCCAGCAGTGACTCGACAGGGAGACCCGGGGAGCTGTTTTTT
CASSDSTGRPGELFF
>TRBV27|TRBJ2-2|16|-|-
TGTGCCAGCAGTTTATCCGCGGGACCGAACACCGGGGAGCTGTTTTTT
CASSLSAGPNTGELFF
>TRBV28|TRBJ1-1|15|-|-
TGTGCCAGCAGTTTAACTAGAACAGGGAACACTGAAGCTTTCTTT
CASSLTRTGNTEAFF
>TRBV15|TRBJ1-3|14|once|-
TGTGCCACCAGCAGAGAACGGTCTGGAAACACCATATATTTT
CATSRERSGNTIYF
>TRBV5-1|TRBJ2-3|15|-|TRBD1
TGCGCCAGCAGCTTGACAGGGGAACCCACAGATACGCAGTATTTT
CASSLTGEPTDTQYF
>TRBV7-8|TRBJ1-2|13|-|-
TGTGCCAGCAGCTTAACGCGGGGCTATGGCTACACCTTC
CASSLTRGYGYTF
>TRBV10-1|TRBJ2-7|13|-|TRBD2
TGCGCCAGCTCGAGGCGGGAGAGCCACGAGCAGTACTTC
CASSRRESHEQYF
>TRBV9|TRBJ2-5|15|-|-
TGTGCCAGCAGCGTACTCCCGACTACCAAAGAGACCCAGTACTTC
CASSVLPTTKETQYF
>TRBV10-3|TRBJ2-2|14|-|-
TGTGCCATCAGTGAGAGGGGGAGCACCGGGGAGCTGTTTTTT
CAISERGSTGELFF
>TRBV6-5|TRBJ2-2|15|-|-
TGTGCCAGCAGTTACGTCGGCCAGAGCGCCGGGGAGCTGTTTTTT
CASSYVGQSAGELFF
>TRBV9|TRBJ1-2|16|-|-
TGTGCCAGCAGCGTAGGGGTCGGAGGACAGAGATACGGCTACACCTTC
CASSVGVGGQRYGYTF